The 23 T cell receptor beta chains presented below share a single source sample, sequenced in a study of Ad26.COV2.S vaccination and SARS-CoV-2 variants. TCRdb keeps only in-frame clones here, not all; method: immunoSEQ multiplex PCR. In the table there are about 420,000 clones, roughly 90% of which are singletons. Treatment denoted: 15 to 20 received Ad26.COV2.S at low or high dose, single or two shots; roughly five received placebo; per-sample allocation not given. Each sample was drawn 63 days after the first injection (of vaccine or placebo). This sample comprised peripheral blood, obtained in a trial of Ad26.COV2.S vaccine versus placebo. The receptors stem from a person aged 18 to 65 who received the Ad26.COV2.S COVID-19 vaccine or a placebo.

In its sample, this clone was seen once. This chain uses TRBV3-1 (or the pseudogene TRBV3-2) with TRBJ2-5; no definite D call. CDR1 and CDR2 (germline): LGHDT, YNNKEL (reference sequence). Between the trimmed V and J ends, which lost 1 base and 4 bases, there was a span of 13 bases. This CDR3 region has 15 residues. The CDR3 is CASSQGSSGGETQYF. The CDR3 region has the DNA TGTGCCAGCAGCCAAGGAAGCTCCGGCGGAGAGACCCAGTACTTC.

The chain has TRBV4-2 and TRBJ2-2, with TRBD1 identical over 8 bases. Germline loops: CDR1 LGHNA, CDR2 YNFKEQ. Trimming took 8 bases from V and 6 from J; bases not matched to a gene: 8. The CDR3 sequence is 14 residues long. CDR3 residues: CASCPVQGAGELFF. The CDR3 nucleotides are TGTGCCAGCTGCCCAGTACAGGGGGCCGGGGAGCTGTTTTTT.

The rearrangement joins TRBV9 to TRBJ1-1; tentatively, D is TRBD1 (5 bases). Trimming stripped 0 bases from V and 6 bases from J, with 15 bases between. The V gene's germline CDR1 is SGDLS and CDR2 YYNGEE. The CDR3 totals 15 residues. Here the CDR3 reads CASSVESGLGAEAFF. The CDR3 bases are TGTGCCAGCAGCGTAGAGTCCGGGTTGGGGGCTGAAGCTTTCTTT.

Notes on this clone: In the same sample, other DNA sequences code for this CDR3. CDR3 sequence: CATSDPGTGNYGYTF. DNA of the CDR3: TGTGCCACCAGTGATCCAGGGACAGGGAACTATGGCTACACCTTC. The chain employs TRBV24-1 and TRBJ1-2; 9 nucleotides align to TRBD1. The length of the CDR3 is 15 residues. The V and J ends lost 3 bases and 2 bases, in that order; junction bases with no gene match: 3. Germline V gene data show CDR1 as KGHDR and CDR2 as SFDVKD.

V and J are TRBV7-9 and TRBJ1-2; TRBD1 might be the D (5 bases). Trimming left V 1 base short and J 4 bases short, with 13 bases between. Germline V gives CDR1 SEHNR, CDR2 FQNEAQ (reference sequence). The CDR3 contains 15 residues. DNA of the CDR3: TGTGCCAGCAGCTTAGGTGCCAGGGCTACCTATGGCTACACCTTC. Protein product: CASSLGARATYGYTF.

This chain links TRBV7-9 with TRBJ1-4; D not resolved. Germline loops: CDR1 SEHNR, CDR2 FQNEAQ (reference sequence). The CDR3 length is 14 residues. Deletions cut 1 base from V and 4 bases from J, with 7 bases between. The CDR3, as DNA: TGTGCCAGCAGCTTAGGGCAGATTAATGAAAAACTGTTTTTT. Protein: CASSLGQINEKLFF.

This rearrangement joins TRBV11-2 to TRBJ2-5; 7 nucleotides match TRBD2. The CDR3 totals 13 residues. The V segment lost 5 bases and the J segment 5 bases; nucleotides outside the gene matches: 5. In germline, CDR1 is SGHAT, CDR2 FQNNGV. Written as DNA, the CDR3 is TGTGCCAGCAGCCAGGGAGCGGGGGAGACCCAGTACTTC. It encodes CASSQGAGETQYF.

This rearrangement joins TRBV11-3 to TRBJ2-2; perhaps TRBD1 as D (5 bases). The ends were cut back, 2 bases at V and 6 bases at J, with 10 bases in the middle. Germline loops: CDR1 SGHNT, CDR2 YENEEA. The CDR3 totals 14 residues. The CDR3 here is CASSLQGVAGELFF. CDR3 nucleotides: TGTGCCAGCAGCTTACAGGGTGTCGCCGGGGAGCTGTTTTTT. The variable domain in full, completed from reference TRBV11-3 and TRBJ2-2, reads EAGVVQSPRYKIIEKKQPVAFWCNPISGHNTLYWYLQNLGQGPELLIRYENEEAVDDSQLPKDRFSAERLKGVDSTLKIQPAELGDSAVYLCASSLQGVAGELFFGEGSRLTVL.

The CDR3 loop reads CASSLGGLDGYTF. The CDR3 DNA sequence: TGTGCCAGCAGTTTGGGAGGGCTCGATGGCTACACCTTC. The chain recombines TRBV27 with TRBJ1-2; D uncertain. The germline V and J ends were trimmed by 3 bases and 6 bases, with 11 bases remaining between them. The CDR3 loop spans 13 amino acids. The germline gives CDR1 MNHEY, CDR2 SMNVEV (reference sequence).

This clone was counted once. The chain joins TRBV11-2 to TRBJ2-3, with 7 nucleotides matching TRBD1. V shed 5 bases, J shed 1 base, and the junction held 18 bases outside the gene matches. Germline-derived CDR1 and CDR2 are SGHAT and FQNNGV. CDR3 size: 19 residues. CDR3 in DNA: TGTGCCAGCAGCGTCGAAAACAGGGGTTACCTAGTAGGCACAGATACGCAGTATTTT. It codes for CASSVENRGYLVGTDTQYF.

J is TRBJ2-5 and V is TRBV28; D not certain. This CDR3 contains 14 residues. The V gene lost 6 bases and the J gene lost 4 bases, with 15 bases spanning the gap. Germline V gene lookup returns CDR1 MDHEN and CDR2 SYDVKM. Here the CDR3 reads CASSSGGSRETQYF. Here the CDR3 DNA reads TGTGCCAGCAGCTCAGGTGGCTCGCGAGAGACCCAGTACTTC.

The genes are TRBV5-1 and TRBJ2-7; the match to TRBD1 covers 8 bases. The germline V gene has CDR1 SGHRS and CDR2 YFSETQ. V lost 4 bases to trimming and J lost 4 bases; unmatched junction nucleotides: 10. The length of the CDR3 is 15 residues. CDR3 protein: CASSGIGQGLYEQYF. CDR3 bases: TGCGCCAGCAGCGGAATTGGACAGGGTTTATACGAGCAGTACTTC. The full variable domain, rest sourced from reference TRBV5-1 and TRBJ2-7, is KAGVTQTPRYLIKTRGQQVTLSCSPISGHRSVSWYQQTPGQGLQFLFEYFSETQRNKGNFPGRFSGRQFSNSRSEMNVSTLELGDSALYLCASSGIGQGLYEQYFGPGTRLTVT.

The genes are TRBV7-9 and TRBJ2-7, with D possibly TRBD1 on 5 matching bases. CDR3 length: 11 amino acids. Trimming stripped 8 bases from V and 3 bases from J, with 8 bases between. Germline V gene lookup returns CDR1 SEHNR and CDR2 FQNEAQ (reference sequence). The DNA of the CDR3 is TGTGCCAGCGGTAGGGGCTACGAGCAGTACTTC. It codes for CASGRGYEQYF.

The chain is built from TRBV10-3 and TRBJ1-1, with no clear D. V was trimmed by 3 bases and J by 0 bases, leaving 8 bases between them. The CDR3 totals 14 residues. Per the germline V gene, CDR1 is ENHRY and CDR2 is SYGVKD. CDR3 nucleotides: TGTGCCATCAGTGACCCCAGGCTGAACACTGAAGCTTTCTTT. Translated: CAISDPRLNTEAFF.

The chain carries TRBV9 and TRBJ2-3; no reliable D call. The CDR3 has 10 amino acids. CDR1 and CDR2 from the germline V gene are SGDLS and YYNGEE. V was clipped by 3 bases and J by 4 bases, with 0 bases between them. This CDR3 reads CASSADTQYF. Here the CDR3 DNA reads TGTGCCAGCAGCGCAGATACGCAGTATTTT.

The chain employs TRBV30 and TRBJ2-1; D may be TRBD1 (5 bases). CDR1 and CDR2 (germline): GTSNPN, SVGIG (reference sequence). V lost 1 base and J lost 12, with 10 bases in between. The CDR3 has 11 amino acids. The CDR3 nucleotides read TGTGCCTGGAGTGAATTAACAGGGCAGTTCTTC. It translates to CAWSELTGQFF.

V and J are TRBV4-1 and TRBJ2-3; tentative D call: TRBD1 (5 bases). The CDR3 contains 14 residues. V was clipped by 4 bases and J by 1 base, with 9 bases between them. CDR1 and CDR2 (germline): MGHRA, YSYEKL. CDR3 sequence: CASSLGLGTDTQYF. The CDR3 coding sequence is TGCGCCAGCAGCCTGGGGCTAGGCACAGATACGCAGTATTTT.

The V gene is TRBV25-1, the J gene TRBJ1-2, with D uncertain. The CDR3 totals 13 residues. V was cut by 5 bases and J by 7 bases, with 14 bases left in between. Germline lookup yields CDR1 MGHDK and CDR2 SYGVNS. The CDR3 loop reads CASSPGTSSGYTF. The CDR3 coding sequence is TGTGCCAGCAGTCCCGGAACATCCAGTGGCTACACCTTC.

The genes are TRBV12-3 or TRBV12-4 and TRBJ2-7; 8 positions agree with TRBD2. The CDR3 loop spans 13 amino acids. V lost 7 bases, J lost 2 bases, and 4 bases stayed unmatched. The CDR3 sequence: CASKPGGPYEQYF. CDR3 coding DNA: TGTGCCAGCAAGCCGGGGGGGCCCTACGAGCAGTACTTC.

The sample holds a few counts of this clone. The chain has TRBV19 and TRBJ1-4; 7 positions agree with TRBD1. The V segment lost 0 bases and the J segment 8 bases; nucleotides outside the gene matches: 6. The CDR3 length is 15 residues. CDR1 LNHDA and CDR2 SQIVND come from the germline V gene (reference sequence). CDR3 loop: CASSIDSTGNEKLFF. The CDR3 coding sequence is TGTGCCAGTAGTATAGACTCGACAGGGAACGAAAAACTGTTTTTT.

The chain couples TRBV6-6 to TRBJ2-5; 7 bases match TRBD2. This CDR3 is built from 13 residues. Germline V gene sequence: CDR1 MNHNY, CDR2 SVGAGI (reference sequence). V trimming: 5 bases; J trimming: 5 bases; junction bases outside the gene matches: 5. The CDR3 DNA reads TGTGCCAGCAGTGTACTTAGCGGGGAGACCCAGTACTTC. It encodes CASSVLSGETQYF.

The chain employs TRBV21-1 and TRBJ2-1; the table's D gene call, TRBD2, was not cross checked with the DNA. TRBV21-1 is classified as a pseudogene. This CDR3 is 15 amino acids long. CDR3 in DNA: TGTGCCAGCAGCAGCACTAGCGGGGGGGACAATGAGCAGTTCTTC. Translated: CASSSTSGGDNEQFF.

This clone came up once. The chain carries TRBV6-2 or TRBV6-3 and TRBJ2-7, with TRBD1 matching over 11 bases. Trimming took 4 bases from V and 3 from J; bases not matched to a gene: 5. The CDR3 has 15 amino acids. The germline V gene has CDR1 MNHEY and CDR2 SVGEGT. The CDR3, as DNA: TGTGCCAGCAGTTTCGGACAGGGGGCGATCTACGAGCAGTACTTC. It is translated as CASSFGQGAIYEQYF.